The 14 T cell receptor beta chains given below trace back to one sample, sequenced in a study of shared clonotypes between healthy human individuals (dated by TCRdb to between 2020 and 2021). Library creation used the immunoSEQ multiplex PCR assay. TCRdb limited this immuneACCESS table to in-frame rearrangements with V and J called. A share of clones is missing; checked studies link under half to unresolved V genes, and the rest is unexplained. The sample includes 550,000 to 750,000 clones, with 95% observed a single time. Of the sample, 0.085% to 0.11% falls within the top ten clones. CD8 naive samples were obtained by positive selection for CCR7 among CD45RO-negative cells, yielding a CD45RA+CCR7+ population from which TemRA cells were excluded. Material: naive CD8+ T cells sorted from blood. The cell subset or site label on this specimen signifies: CD45RA+CCR7+. The receptors come from a woman in her thirties in good health.

This chain links TRBV12-2 with TRBJ2-4; the table's D call, TRBD2, has no DNA check behind it. TRBV12-2 has pseudogene status. The CDR3 sequence is 17 residues long. The CDR3 protein is CASRLGSGGLAKNIQYF. CDR3 in DNA: TGTGCAAGTCGCTTGGGATCGGGGGGATTAGCCAAAAACATTCAGTACTTC.

The rearrangement uses TRBV15 and TRBJ1-2; 9 bases are a match to TRBD1. Germline CDR1 and CDR2: LNHNV and YYDKDF (reference sequence). The CDR3 has 16 residues. J was trimmed by 5 bases and V by 5 bases; bases with no gene match: 12. The CDR3 sequence is CATSLTPGQGEYGYTF. The CDR3 DNA sequence: TGTGCCACCAGCCTCACCCCGGGACAGGGAGAGTATGGCTACACCTTC.

The chain recombines TRBV2 with TRBJ2-1; tentative D call: TRBD1 (8 bases). Germline lookup yields CDR1 SNHLY and CDR2 FYNNEI. The CDR3 covers 14 residues. V was cut by 5 bases and J by 7 bases, with 15 bases left in between. The CDR3 sequence: CASSSNRGGNEQFF. The CDR3, as DNA: TGTGCCAGCAGTTCCAACAGGGGGGGGAATGAGCAGTTCTTC. The variable domain in full, completed from reference TRBV2 and TRBJ2-1, reads EPEVTQTPSHQVTQMGQEVILRCVPISNHLYFYWYRQILGQKVEFLVSFYNNEISEKSEIFDDQFSVERPDGSNFTLKIRSTKLEDSAMYFCASSSNRGGNEQFFGPGTRLTVL.

The chain joins TRBV12-5 to TRBJ2-7, with D possibly matching TRBD1 (5 bases). Trimming cost V 0 bases and J 3 bases, with 6 bases left between them. The CDR3 spans 13 residues. The germline V gene encodes CDR1 LGHNT and CDR2 FRNRAP. CDR3 in DNA: TGTGCTAGTGGTTTGGTAAGGGGCTACGAGCAGTACTTC. This encodes CASGLVRGYEQYF. The full variable domain, with the rest looked up from reference TRBV12-5 and TRBJ2-7, is DARVTQTPRHKVTEMGQEVTMRCQPILGHNTVFWYRQTMMQGLELLAYFRNRAPLDDSGMPKDRFSAEMPDATLATLKIQPSEPRDSAVYFCASGLVRGYEQYFGPGTRLTVT.

Of note for this clone: Within the sample, other DNA sequences also encode this same CDR3. V gene TRBV27 combines with J gene TRBJ2-1; a possible D gene is TRBD1 (5 bases). This CDR3 comprises 14 residues. The germline gives CDR1 MNHEY, CDR2 SMNVEV (reference sequence). Trimming cost V 2 bases and J 4 bases, with 9 bases left between them. CDR3 bases: TGTGCCAGCAGTTTAAGGGGCTCATACAATGAGCAGTTCTTC. This sequence encodes CASSLRGSYNEQFF.

The rearrangement uses TRBV9 and TRBJ1-4; no firm D call. The CDR3 has 14 amino acids. Per germline, CDR1 SGDLS and CDR2 YYNGEE. V lost 5 bases to trimming and J lost 0 bases, with 8 bases between them. CDR3 in DNA: TGTGCCAGCAGTACCGCAGCAACTAATGAAAAACTGTTTTTT. Protein product: CASSTAATNEKLFF.

The CDR3 region is CASSQDPVANYGYTF. The CDR3 bases are TGCGCCAGCAGCCAAGATCCCGTAGCTAACTATGGCTACACCTTC. This chain connects TRBV4-1 to TRBJ1-2; D is ambiguous. V lost 0 bases and J lost 0, with 8 bases in between. This CDR3 contains 15 residues. The germline CDR1 and CDR2 sequences are MGHRA and YSYEKL.

The gene calls are TRBV6-1 and TRBJ2-1; D unresolved. V was pared by 2 bases and J by 5 bases, with 16 bases between. The CDR3 covers 16 residues. Germline assignment: CDR1 MNHNS and CDR2 SASEGT. The CDR3 DNA is TGTGCCAGCAGTGAATGGACCTTCCAGAGAAACAATGAGCAGTTCTTC. Protein: CASSEWTFQRNNEQFF.

This clone was recorded once. Other DNA sequences of this sample code for an identical CDR3. V gene TRBV30 combines with J gene TRBJ1-5, with 9 nucleotides matching TRBD1. V lost 1 base and J lost 4; bases outside the gene matches: 2. The CDR3 contains 14 residues. Germline loops: CDR1 GTSNPN, CDR2 SVGIG (reference sequence). The CDR3: CAWSAGQGNQPQHF. The DNA for the CDR3 is TGTGCCTGGAGTGCCGGACAGGGGAATCAGCCCCAGCATTTT.

This chain uses TRBV11-3 with TRBJ2-7; unclear D gene. The V gene lost 1 base and the J gene lost 5 bases, with 15 bases spanning the gap. CDR1 and CDR2 from the germline V gene are SGHNT and YENEEA. The CDR3 contains 15 residues. This CDR3 is CASSLGITGLDEQYF. Written as DNA, the CDR3 is TGTGCCAGCAGCTTAGGAATCACCGGTCTCGACGAGCAGTACTTC. Using reference TRBV11-3 and TRBJ2-7 for the parts outside the CDR3, the full variable domain is EAGVVQSPRYKIIEKKQPVAFWCNPISGHNTLYWYLQNLGQGPELLIRYENEEAVDDSQLPKDRFSAERLKGVDSTLKIQPAELGDSAVYLCASSLGITGLDEQYFGPGTRLTVT.

This clone has only one observation. The rearrangement joins TRBV29-1 to TRBJ2-5; 8 nucleotides align to TRBD2. With the DNA end fitting TRBJ2-7 better, the J assignment may be wrong. This CDR3 is built from 13 residues. Germline CDR1 reads SQVTM; CDR2 reads ANQGSEA. The CDR3 region is CSAGKSGSYEQYF. The CDR3 bases are TGCAGCGCCGGTAAGAGCGGGAGTTACGAGCAGTACTTC.

The chain has TRBV28 and TRBJ2-3; 11 positions match TRBD2. The length of the CDR3 is 17 residues. CDR1 is MDHEN and CDR2 is SYDVKM in the germline V gene. V was clipped by 4 bases and J by 5 bases; unmatched bases: 11. CDR3 DNA sequence: TGTGCCAGCAGTTCTTTCCTGACTAGCGGGGAGGAAGATACGCAGTATTTT. It specifies CASSSFLTSGEEDTQYF.

The chain joins TRBV27 to TRBJ2-7; D unresolved. Trimming stripped 5 bases from V and 6 bases from J, with 14 bases between. CDR3 size: 13 residues. Germline assignment: CDR1 MNHEY and CDR2 SMNVEV (reference sequence). The CDR3: CASSAPPGAEQYF. The DNA of the CDR3 is TGTGCCAGCAGTGCCCCGCCGGGTGCCGAGCAGTACTTC.

The chain joins TRBV21-1 to TRBJ2-2; no check of the table's D call, TRBD2, against the DNA was made. TRBV21-1 is a known pseudogene. The CDR3 loop spans 18 amino acids. This CDR3 is CASSKARGVAGADGELFF. The DNA of the CDR3 is TGTGCCAGCAGCAAAGCGCGAGGGGTAGCGGGAGCGGACGGGGAGCTGTTTTTT.